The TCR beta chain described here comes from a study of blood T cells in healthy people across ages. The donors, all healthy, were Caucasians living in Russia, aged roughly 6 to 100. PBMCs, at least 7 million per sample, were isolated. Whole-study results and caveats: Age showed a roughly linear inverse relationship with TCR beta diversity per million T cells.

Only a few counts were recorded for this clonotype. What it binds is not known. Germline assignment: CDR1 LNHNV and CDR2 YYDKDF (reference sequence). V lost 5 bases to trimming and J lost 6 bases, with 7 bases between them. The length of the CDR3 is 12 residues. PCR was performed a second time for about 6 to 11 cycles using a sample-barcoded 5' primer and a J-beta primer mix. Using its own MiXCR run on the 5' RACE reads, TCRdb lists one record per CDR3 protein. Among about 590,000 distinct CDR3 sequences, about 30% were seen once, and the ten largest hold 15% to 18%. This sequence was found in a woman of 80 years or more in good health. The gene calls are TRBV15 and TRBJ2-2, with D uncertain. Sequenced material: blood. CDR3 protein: CATSPRAGELFF. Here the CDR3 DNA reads TGTGCCACCAGCCCCCGGGCCGGGGAGCTGTTTTTT.